This T cell receptor beta chain was identified in a study of identical twins. V gave up 4 bases and J gave up 5 bases, with 11 bases separating them. Germline CDR1 ENHRY, CDR2 SYGVKD. This CDR3 has 13 amino acids. This clonotype was seen more than once but under ten times. One entry per CDR3 protein, called by TCRdb with MiXCR from the 5' RACE reads. The sample carries 280,000 or so distinct CDR3 sequences, more than 6.5% recorded once. This sample was also put to use in a study of yellow fever vaccine responses in identical twins.

The genes are TRBV10-3 and TRBJ2-5; D unresolved. This clonotype was sampled from a woman between 18 and 30 years old in good health. The sequencing sample was made of memory (CD45RO+) T cells sorted from blood. CDR3 sequence: CAISAPSKETQYF. The CDR3 DNA reads as TGTGCCATCAGTGCACCTTCCAAGGAGACCCAGTACTTC.